A single sample gave rise to the 18 T cell receptor beta chains below, sequenced in a study of technical replicates of blood from several donors. Sequencing used immunoSEQ multiplex PCR; TCRdb keeps in-frame clones, though not all of them. Of 60,000 to 90,000 clones in the sample, roughly 93% were seen once. The material sequenced was T cells isolated from PBMCs. The receptors stem from a human donor in good health.

The chain combines TRBV1 with TRBJ2-3; TRBD2 was called by the table and not checked on the DNA. TRBV1 counts as a pseudogene. The CDR3 totals 11 residues. The CDR3 here is CTSSQDQGGDF. The CDR3 DNA reads as TGCACCAGCAGCCAAGATCAAGGGGGGGATTTT.

This clone was detected once. The chain is built from TRBV30 and TRBJ2-1; 13 nucleotides agree with TRBD2. The CDR3 is made up of 14 amino acids. Losses at the gene ends were 0 bases for V and 10 bases for J; bases not matched to a gene: 3. Germline V lookup: CDR1 GTSNPN, CDR2 SVGIG (reference sequence). The CDR3 DNA reads as TGTGCCTGGAGTGTAGGGACTAGCGGGATCGAGCAGTTCTTC. It encodes CAWSVGTSGIEQFF.

The rearrangement uses TRBV12-5 and TRBJ2-5, with 7 nucleotides matching TRBD1. V lost 3 bases to trimming and J lost 2 bases; unmatched junction nucleotides: 6. The CDR3 extends over 15 amino acids. Germline-derived CDR1 and CDR2 are LGHNT and FRNRAP. The CDR3 loop is CASGLSGQLQETQYF. The CDR3 DNA follows: TGTGCTAGTGGTTTATCGGGACAGCTACAAGAGACCCAGTACTTC.

The chain recombines TRBV4-1 with TRBJ1-2, with D tentatively TRBD1 (5 bases). Germline assignment: CDR1 MGHRA and CDR2 YSYEKL. The length of the CDR3 is 15 residues. Trimming removed 0 bases from V and 5 bases from J, with 13 bases in between. CDR3 nucleotide sequence: TGCGCCAGCAGCCAAGAAATCACGACAGCTTATGGCTACACCTTC. Translating gives CASSQEITTAYGYTF.

This chain uses TRBV19 with TRBJ2-1, with D perhaps TRBD2 (6 bases). With 3 bases removed from V and 8 bases from J, the gap between germline ends came to 17 bases. The CDR3 has 15 residues. Looked up from germline, CDR1 is LNHDA and CDR2 is SQIVND (reference sequence). Written as DNA, the CDR3 is TGTGCCAGTAGTATCCTGGGACCGTGGAGGGATGAGCAGTTCTTC. Translating it yields CASSILGPWRDEQFF. The whole variable domain, filled in from reference TRBV19 and TRBJ2-1, reads DGGITQSPKYLFRKEGQNVTLSCEQNLNHDAMYWYRQDPGQGLRLIYYSQIVNDFQKGDIAEGYSVSREKKESFPLTVTSAQKNPTAFYLCASSILGPWRDEQFFGPGTRLTVL.

The chain uses TRBV28 and TRBJ1-4, with D tentatively TRBD1 (6 bases). Trimming shortened V by 7 bases and J by 4 bases, and 16 bases separated the two germline ends. Looked up from germline, CDR1 is MDHEN and CDR2 is SYDVKM. The CDR3 runs 15 residues. The CDR3 here is CASTPPQGHNEKLFF. The CDR3 coding sequence is TGTGCCAGCACCCCCCCCCAGGGACATAATGAAAAACTGTTTTTT.

The chain carries TRBV9 and TRBJ1-1, with 8 positions matching TRBD1. CDR3 length: 13 amino acids. Germline lookup yields CDR1 SGDLS and CDR2 YYNGEE. V trimming: 3 bases; J trimming: 8 bases; junction bases outside the gene matches: 6. This CDR3 reads CASSGFRDREAFF. The DNA for the CDR3 is TGTGCCAGCAGCGGTTTCCGGGACAGGGAAGCTTTCTTT.

This clone was recorded a few times. The chain uses TRBV25-1 and TRBJ2-7, with D hard to call. This CDR3 comprises 12 residues. The germline V gene has CDR1 MGHDK and CDR2 SYGVNS. V was cut by 4 bases and J by 0 bases, with 4 bases left in between. The CDR3 loop is CASSANSYEQYF. Written as DNA, the CDR3 is TGTGCCAGCAGTGCAAACTCCTACGAGCAGTACTTC.

This chain's CDR3 is CASSAAGDTEAFF. In DNA, the CDR3 is TGTGCCAGCAGTGCTGCAGGGGACACTGAAGCTTTCTTT. The chain combines TRBV6-1 with TRBJ1-1; tentatively, D is TRBD1 (6 bases). The CDR3 extends over 13 amino acids. Between the trimmed V and J ends, which lost 4 bases and 3 bases, there was a span of 9 bases. Per germline, CDR1 MNHNS and CDR2 SASEGT.

This chain links TRBV28 with TRBJ2-3; TRBD2 matches 12 bases. Trimming cost V 6 bases and J 4 bases; bases outside gene matches: 8. Germline assignment: CDR1 MDHEN and CDR2 SYDVKM. The CDR3 consists of 16 residues. The CDR3 is CASRDRTSGNADTQYF. The CDR3 DNA reads as TGTGCCAGCAGAGACCGGACTAGCGGGAATGCAGATACGCAGTATTTT.

This chain uses TRBV11-2 with TRBJ2-1, with 8 bases fitting TRBD1. The trim removed 4 bases at V and 5 bases at J, leaving 4 bases unmatched. Germline V gene data show CDR1 as SGHAT and CDR2 as FQNNGV. This CDR3 has 14 residues. The CDR3 DNA reads as TGTGCCAGCAGCTCAGGACAGGGAAACAATGAGCAGTTCTTC. Protein sequence: CASSSGQGNNEQFF.

This clone has just one count. The chain couples TRBV25-1 to TRBJ2-5; D unresolved. Germline CDR1 and CDR2: MGHDK and SYGVNS. Trimming removed 4 bases at V and 4 bases at J, with 10 bases between. The CDR3 spans 13 residues. In DNA form, the CDR3 reads TGTGCCAGCAGTGGAGGTATCCTAGAGACCCAGTACTTC. This codes for CASSGGILETQYF.

The chain employs TRBV7-6 and TRBJ2-1; TRBD2 aligns across 7 bases. CDR1 is SGHVS, CDR2 FNYEAQ, per germline. The V and J ends lost 1 base and 9 bases, in that order; junction bases with no gene match: 12. The CDR3 runs 16 residues. The CDR3 coding sequence is TGTGCCAGCAGCTTAGGTTTAGCGGGCCCCGGCAGTGAGCAGTTCTTC. Translation: CASSLGLAGPGSEQFF.

The genes are TRBV5-1 and TRBJ2-1; 9 nucleotides agree with TRBD2. Unmatched junction bases numbered 8, after V lost 4 bases and J lost 3 bases. CDR1 SGHRS and CDR2 YFSETQ come from the germline V gene. This CDR3 is 16 amino acids long. The CDR3 nucleotides read TGCGCCAGCAGCCGGAAAACTAGCGGGTACTACAATGAGCAGTTCTTC. Protein product: CASSRKTSGYYNEQFF.

The chain uses TRBV28 and TRBJ1-1; 9 positions match TRBD1. CDR3 length: 18 residues. Germline V gives CDR1 MDHEN, CDR2 SYDVKM. J gave up 2 bases and V 5 bases, and 15 bases lay outside the gene matches. The CDR3 coding sequence is TGTGCCAGCAGTACGAACATACTCGGGACAGGGACTAACACTGAAGCTTTCTTT. This sequence encodes CASSTNILGTGTNTEAFF.

J is TRBJ2-7 and V is TRBV19; 7 bases align to TRBD1. The CDR3 covers 15 residues. V lost 2 bases to trimming and J lost 0 bases; unmatched junction nucleotides: 4. CDR1 LNHDA and CDR2 SQIVND come from the germline V gene (reference sequence). DNA for the CDR3: TGTGCCAGTAGTATACTCGGGACAGCCTCCTACGAGCAGTACTTC. Its protein product is CASSILGTASYEQYF. Supplemented by reference TRBV19 and TRBJ2-7, the full variable domain reads DGGITQSPKYLFRKEGQNVTLSCEQNLNHDAMYWYRQDPGQGLRLIYYSQIVNDFQKGDIAEGYSVSREKKESFPLTVTSAQKNPTAFYLCASSILGTASYEQYFGPGTRLTVT.

The chain links TRBV5-1 to TRBJ2-3, with TRBD2 identical over 9 bases. The junction had 5 bases not matched to a gene; V was cut back by 3 bases and J by 0 bases. This CDR3 spans 16 amino acids. CDR1 SGHRS and CDR2 YFSETQ come from the germline V gene. The CDR3 coding sequence is TGCGCCAGCAGCTGGGCGGGGGGGGCCAGCACAGATACGCAGTATTTT. It specifies CASSWAGGASTDTQYF.

The chain uses TRBV9 and TRBJ1-1, with D perhaps TRBD1 (5 bases). The length of the CDR3 is 11 residues. Germline CDR1 SGDLS, CDR2 YYNGEE. Deletions cut 3 bases from V and 5 bases from J, with 5 bases between. Here the CDR3 reads CASSAGTEAFF. The CDR3 DNA sequence: TGTGCCAGCAGCGCAGGGACTGAAGCTTTCTTT.